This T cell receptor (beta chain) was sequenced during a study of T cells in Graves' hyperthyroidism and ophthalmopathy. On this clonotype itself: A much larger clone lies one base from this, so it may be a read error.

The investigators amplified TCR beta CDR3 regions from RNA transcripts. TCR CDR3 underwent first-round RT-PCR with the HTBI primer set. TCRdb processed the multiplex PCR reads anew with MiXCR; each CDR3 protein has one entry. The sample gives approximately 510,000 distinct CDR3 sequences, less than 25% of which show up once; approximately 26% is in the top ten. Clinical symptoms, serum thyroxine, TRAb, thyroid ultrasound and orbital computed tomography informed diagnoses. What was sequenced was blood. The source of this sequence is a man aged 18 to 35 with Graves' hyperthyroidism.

CDR3 amino acids: CVSSYSRAGEAFF. CDR3 nucleotide sequence: TGTGTCAGCAGTTACTCACGGGCAGGCGAAGCTTTCTTT. The V gene is TRBV6-5, the J gene TRBJ1-1, with unresolved D. CDR1 MNHEY and CDR2 SVGAGI come from the germline V gene. The CDR3 runs 13 residues.